Included here is one T cell receptor (beta chain) sequence, with context. Its antigen is still unknown. The CDR3 spans 15 residues. Germline-derived CDR1 and CDR2 are PRHDT and FYEKMQ (reference sequence). V was clipped by 5 bases and J by 3 bases, with 14 bases between them. Adult donors, all healthy and HIV-negative, had no recent acute infections or vaccinations. This entry comes from a study of shared clonotypes between healthy human individuals. Study summary: The plates for each donor numbered three CD4 naive, three CD4 memory, two CD8 naive and one CD8 memory.

Sorted-subset replicate PCRs used around 0.2 ug DNA, approximately 27,000 T cell genomes. This table comes from immunoSEQ multiplex PCR, and its TCRdb copy is limited to in-frame clones, with some not included. Of a few million clones detected, approximately 92% appear once; the ten largest clones hold roughly 0.15%. Study findings and constraints: There were few donors, and this limited the genetic and exposure-history diversity represented.

This TCR came from a man aged 18 to 35 in good health. Sequencing input: naive CD4+ T cells sorted from blood. The sample's subset: CD45RA+ positively selected. J is TRBJ2-1 and V is TRBV13; possibly TRBD2 for D (5 bases). Written as DNA, the CDR3 is TGTGCCAGCAGCCGGTCTAGCCACCTCTACAATGAGCAGTTCTTC. Translation gives CASSRSSHLYNEQFF.